This TCR beta chain was obtained from a study of human T cells and chemical hapten exposure. This clonotype was seen only a few times. The time point denotes: patch test 3, about 24 weeks after DPC sensitization. Specified treatment: therapeutic diphenylcyclopropenone sensitization with weekly scalp DPC. V shed 0 bases and J shed 0 bases, with 4 bases lying between them. CDR1 is SGHDT and CDR2 is YYEEEE in the germline V gene. This CDR3 is built from 13 residues. TCRdb used MiXCR to reprocess the RACE reads, holding one entry per CDR3 protein. The data show 50,000 to 60,000 distinct CDR3 sequences, around 12% seen once.

The V and J genes are TRBV5-6 and TRBJ2-7; D is unclear. This clonotype was obtained from a man between 25 and 39 years old with alopecia areata. Some clones in this sample may be carry-over from other donors' samples. Sequencing was performed on whole blood, taken in connection with sensitization to the hapten diphenylcyclopropenone (DPC). This chain's CDR3 is CASSLANSYEQYF. The CDR3 DNA is TGTGCCAGCAGCTTGGCCAACTCCTACGAGCAGTACTTC.